The 15 T cell receptor beta chains below all came from one sample that was sequenced in a study of patients and donors after allogeneic stem cell transplantation. TCRdb redid the calling of the RT-PCR reads with MiXCR, one entry per CDR3 protein. The sample consists of about a million distinct CDR3 sequences, about a sixth of them appearing once. Sequenced input: blood, either unsorted or a sorted T cell fraction (not recorded which). The receptors come from a human donor who was either an allogeneic HSCT recipient or a stem cell or donor lymphocyte infusion donor (not recorded which). It is not recorded whose cells these are; they may come from a transplant donor.

This chain links TRBV7-9 with TRBJ2-7, with TRBD1 matching over 11 bases. Germline values: CDR1 SEHNR, CDR2 FQNEAQ (reference sequence). This CDR3 comprises 16 residues. With V trimmed by 2 bases and J by 3 bases, 6 bases remained unmatched. In DNA form, the CDR3 reads TGTGCCAGCAGCTTACTAGGACAGGGGGCGTACTACGAGCAGTACTTC. It yields the protein CASSLLGQGAYYEQYF.

The CDR3 loop is CASRRGTSFGNEQFF. CDR3 bases: TGTGCCAGCAGAAGGGGGACTAGCTTTGGCAATGAGCAGTTCTTC. V is TRBV6-2 or TRBV6-3 and J is TRBJ2-1; 9 bases match TRBD2. The CDR3 sequence is 15 residues long. Germline CDR1 reads MNHEY; CDR2 reads SVGEGT. The V segment lost 6 bases and the J segment 6 bases; nucleotides outside the gene matches: 9.

The rearrangement links TRBV5-1 to TRBJ1-1; possibly TRBD1 for D (5 bases). Germline-derived CDR1 and CDR2 are SGHRS and YFSETQ. Trimming took 5 bases from V and 8 from J, leaving 16 bases between them. The CDR3 loop spans 13 amino acids. The CDR3 region is CASSQGPAFEAFF. CDR3 DNA: TGCGCCAGCAGTCAGGGCCCGGCCTTCGAAGCTTTCTTT.

Only a few counts were recorded for this clonotype. This rearrangement joins TRBV5-1 to TRBJ1-6; D is unclear. Germline CDR1 SGHRS, CDR2 YFSETQ. The V gene lost 0 bases and the J gene lost 4 bases, with 11 bases spanning the gap. The CDR3 has 16 amino acids. CDR3 sequence: CASSLGVFPYNSPLHF. CDR3 bases: TGCGCCAGCAGCTTGGGAGTTTTTCCTTATAATTCACCCCTCCACTTT.

Only a few counts were recorded for this clonotype. The chain employs TRBV6-1 and TRBJ2-7; 11 positions agree with TRBD2. There are 14 residues in the CDR3. Germline assignment: CDR1 MNHNS and CDR2 SASEGT. V lost 6 bases to trimming and J lost 3 bases; unmatched junction nucleotides: 4. CDR3 sequence reads: CASRTSGSYYEQYF. DNA for the CDR3: TGTGCCAGCAGAACTAGCGGGAGTTACTACGAGCAGTACTTC.

In its sample, this clonotype was seen a few times. The chain is built from TRBV12-3 or TRBV12-4 and TRBJ2-4; TRBD1 is a possible D gene (6 bases). V lost 5 bases, J lost 1 base, and 18 bases lay in between. This CDR3 spans 17 amino acids. The DNA of the CDR3 is TGTGCCAGCAGTCTGACAGGAGCTCTTCCTGCCAAAAACATTCAGTACTTC. Residues: CASSLTGALPAKNIQYF.

In its sample, this clonotype was seen many times. The rearrangement uses TRBV20-1 and TRBJ2-5; D perhaps matches TRBD2 (6 bases). Germline V CDR1 and CDR2: DFQATT, SNEGSKA (reference sequence). Trimming stripped 0 bases from V and 9 bases from J, with 23 bases between. The CDR3 totals 16 residues. CDR3: CSARDIAGKEQGAQYF. The CDR3 coding sequence is TGCAGTGCTAGAGATATTGCGGGAAAGGAGCAAGGGGCCCAGTACTTC.

The rearrangement uses TRBV28 and TRBJ1-5, with D uncertain. CDR1 is MDHEN and CDR2 is SYDVKM in the germline V gene. V was trimmed by 5 bases and J by 3 bases, leaving 8 bases between them. This CDR3 is 13 amino acids long. The CDR3 DNA reads as TGTGCCAGCAGTCTCCCGTACAATCAGCCCCAGCATTTT. Protein product: CASSLPYNQPQHF.

This chain joins TRBV24-1 and TRBJ2-2; TRBD2 aligns across 8 bases. There are 14 residues in the CDR3. Trimming cost V 6 bases and J 2 bases; bases outside gene matches: 1. Germline values: CDR1 KGHDR, CDR2 SFDVKD. The DNA of the CDR3 is TGTGCCACCAGTACTAGCGGTAACACCGGGGAGCTGTTTTTT. It specifies CATSTSGNTGELFF.

The chain joins TRBV7-6 to TRBJ2-1; D call uncertain. There are 14 residues in the CDR3. Germline CDR1 SGHVS, CDR2 FNYEAQ. Trimming removed 0 bases at V and 2 bases at J, with 5 bases between. The CDR3, as DNA: TGTGCCAGCAGCTTAGCGTTCGCCTACAATGAGCAGTTCTTC. Translated: CASSLAFAYNEQFF. Combining the CDR3 with reference TRBV7-6 and TRBJ2-1 gives the whole variable domain GAGVSQSPRYKVTKRGQDVALRCDPISGHVSLYWYRQALGQGPEFLTYFNYEAQQDKSGLPNDRFSAERPEGSISTLTIQRTEQRDSAMYRCASSLAFAYNEQFFGPGTRLTVL.

This clonotype has a count of ten or more. This chain uses TRBV29-1 with TRBJ2-1, with TRBD1 matching 7 bases. Per germline, CDR1 SQVTM and CDR2 ANQGSEA. The CDR3 length is 15 residues. V trimming: 1 base; J trimming: 8 bases; junction bases outside the gene matches: 11. CDR3 residues: CSVEVGTEMTDEQFF. CDR3 nucleotides: TGCAGCGTTGAAGTTGGGACAGAAATGACCGATGAGCAGTTCTTC.

The V and J genes are TRBV9 and TRBJ2-7, with 11 bases matching TRBD1. CDR1 SGDLS and CDR2 YYNGEE come from the germline V gene. V lost 0 bases to trimming and J lost 3 bases; unmatched junction nucleotides: 2. The CDR3 runs to 15 residues. The CDR3 reads CASSVGDRGYYEQYF. CDR3 DNA: TGTGCCAGCAGCGTAGGGGACAGGGGGTACTACGAGCAGTACTTC.

This clonotype was detected a few times. CDR3 sequence (DNA): TGTGCCAGCAGTACAGGGTGGGACTACAATGAGCAGTTCTTC. It translates to CASSTGWDYNEQFF. The chain has TRBV27 and TRBJ2-1, with D possibly TRBD1 on 6 matching bases. CDR1 and CDR2 from the germline V gene are MNHEY and SMNVEV (reference sequence). CDR3 length: 14 residues. V lost 5 bases to trimming and J lost 3 bases, with 11 bases between them.

This clonotype has ten or more counts. V usage is TRBV12-3 or TRBV12-4 and J usage is TRBJ2-7; 8 nucleotides match TRBD1. This CDR3 is 14 amino acids long. Losses at the gene ends were 6 bases for V and 1 base for J; bases not matched to a gene: 5. In DNA form, the CDR3 reads TGTGCCAGCAGCCGACAGGGGCAATCCTACGAGCAGTACTTC. Its protein product is CASSRQGQSYEQYF.

This chain connects TRBV24-1 to TRBJ1-5, with D possibly being TRBD1 (5 bases). Trimming shortened V by 5 bases and J by 2 bases, and 15 bases separated the two germline ends. This CDR3 spans 16 amino acids. Germline values: CDR1 KGHDR, CDR2 SFDVKD. CDR3 sequence: CATSGPGGMGNQPQHF. As DNA, the CDR3 is TGTGCCACCAGTGGACCCGGGGGGATGGGCAATCAGCCCCAGCATTTT.